This entry lists 18 T cell receptor beta chains sequenced from one sample in a study of blood T cell repertoires in COVID-19. The method was immunoSEQ multiplex PCR; TCRdb's version includes in-frame clones alone and lacks a portion of them. In the table there are some 300,000 clones, approximately 86% of which are singletons. The sequencing input was peripheral blood. These receptors all come from a woman between 65 and 79 years old with COVID-19, enrolled during active disease.

The genes are TRBV9 and TRBJ2-7, with a tentative D call TRBD1 (6 bases). Per the germline V gene, CDR1 is SGDLS and CDR2 is YYNGEE. This CDR3 is 15 amino acids long. The CDR3, as DNA: TGTGCGGGACCTGGGGGAACCAGGGGCTGTTACGAGCAGTACTTC. Protein sequence: CAGPGGTRGCYEQYF.

The rearrangement links TRBV18 to TRBJ2-7; TRBD1 matches 12 bases. The junction had 6 bases not matched to a gene; V was cut back by 4 bases and J by 5 bases. Per germline, CDR1 KGHSH and CDR2 LQKENI. The CDR3 is made up of 15 amino acids. The DNA for the CDR3 is TGTGCCAGCTCACAACGGGACAGGGGGCACCACGAGCAGTACTTC. Protein: CASSQRDRGHHEQYF.

The chain employs TRBV30 and TRBJ2-3; 12 nucleotides agree with TRBD2. Germline loops: CDR1 GTSNPN, CDR2 SVGIG (reference sequence). The CDR3 is made up of 16 amino acids. Trimming took 4 bases from V and 2 from J; bases not matched to a gene: 7. The CDR3 DNA follows: TGTGCCTGGACGAAAGGGACTAGCGGGTACACAGATACGCAGTATTTT. It encodes CAWTKGTSGYTDTQYF. Complete variable domain (other parts from reference TRBV30 and TRBJ2-3): SQTIHQWPATLVQPVGSPLSLECTVEGTSNPNLYWYRQAAGRGLQLLFYSVGIGQISSEVPQNLSASRPQDRQFILSSKKLLLSDSGFYLCAWTKGTSGYTDTQYFGPGTRLTVL.

This clone has just one count. This rearrangement joins TRBV29-1 to TRBJ2-3; D possibly corresponds to TRBD2 (6 bases). The CDR3 covers 14 residues. The germline V gene encodes CDR1 SQVTM and CDR2 ANQGSEA. The ends were cut back, 3 bases at V and 0 bases at J, with 10 bases in the middle. In nucleotides, the CDR3 is TGCAGCGTTGATTGGGGGGTTAGCACAGATACGCAGTATTTT. Amino acids: CSVDWGVSTDTQYF.

J is TRBJ1-1 and V is TRBV10-2, with TRBD1 as a possible D gene (5 bases). This CDR3 has 13 residues. Between the trimmed V and J ends, which lost 11 bases and 1 base, there was a span of 14 bases. Germline loops: CDR1 WSHSY, CDR2 SAAADI. The CDR3 coding sequence is TGCGCCGGGAGGGGCCAGGCGAACACTGAAGCTTTCTTT. Its protein product is CAGRGQANTEAFF.

This chain joins TRBV6-6 and TRBJ1-5, with D tentatively TRBD1 (5 bases). The germline V and J ends were trimmed by 2 bases and 0 bases, with 11 bases remaining between them. The V gene's germline CDR1 is MNHNY and CDR2 SVGAGI (reference sequence). CDR3 length: 16 amino acids. The CDR3 is CASSYGDLYSNQPQHF. Here the CDR3 DNA reads TGTGCCAGCAGTTACGGGGACTTGTATAGCAATCAGCCCCAGCATTTT.

The chain links TRBV9 to TRBJ2-5, with TRBD1 matching over 9 bases. The CDR3 is 16 residues long. CDR1 is SGDLS, CDR2 YYNGEE, per germline. J was trimmed by 5 bases and V by 4 bases; bases with no gene match: 12. CDR3 in DNA: TGTGCCAGCAGCTCACTTGGGGGACAGGGTATGGAGACCCAGTACTTC. It codes for CASSSLGGQGMETQYF.

The chain is built from TRBV4-1 and TRBJ2-3; 9 nucleotides match TRBD1. This CDR3 region has 16 residues. After removal of 3 bases from V and 3 bases from J, the junction contained 7 bases not matched to a gene. Germline-derived CDR1 and CDR2 are MGHRA and YSYEKL. The CDR3 coding sequence is TGCGCCAGCAGCCACGAGGGACAGGGTAGGACAGATACGCAGTATTTT. It is translated as CASSHEGQGRTDTQYF.

The chain carries TRBV5-1 and TRBJ2-1; TRBD1 aligns across 12 bases. Germline CDR1 reads SGHRS; CDR2 reads YFSETQ. V gave up 1 base and J gave up 7 bases; unmatched junction bases: 6. The CDR3 consists of 16 residues. In nucleotides, the CDR3 is TGCGCCAGCAGCTTGATACCGGGACAGGGGGCGAATGAGCAGTTCTTC. This sequence encodes CASSLIPGQGANEQFF.

The rearrangement links TRBV29-1 to TRBJ2-5; 7 nucleotides line up with TRBD2. The germline V gene encodes CDR1 SQVTM and CDR2 ANQGSEA. The ends lost 8 bases at V and 3 bases at J; junction bases unmatched: 6. The CDR3 sequence is 12 residues long. CDR3 sequence (DNA): TGCAGCACCCGGGGAGGGGAAGAGACCCAGTACTTC. This translates into CSTRGGEETQYF.

This clone was found once. V and J are TRBV4-3 and TRBJ1-4; 8 bases line up with TRBD1. CDR1 is LGHNA, CDR2 YSLEER, per germline. V gave up 5 bases and J gave up 7 bases; unmatched junction bases: 3. The CDR3 extends over 13 amino acids. The CDR3: CASSGDRGEKLFF. CDR3 nucleotides: TGCGCCAGCAGCGGCGACAGGGGTGAAAAACTGTTTTTT.

This clone was counted between two and nine times. J is TRBJ2-2 and V is TRBV6-6, with D perhaps matching TRBD2 (6 bases). Germline assignment: CDR1 MNHNY and CDR2 SVGAGI (reference sequence). Trimming removed 5 bases at V and 5 bases at J, with 12 bases between. The CDR3 runs 14 residues. CDR3 in DNA: TGTGCCAGCAGTGCGGGACTCACGACCGGGGAGCTGTTTTTT. Protein: CASSAGLTTGELFF.

The V call is TRBV18, the J call TRBJ2-7; D remains unclear. The germline gives CDR1 KGHSH, CDR2 LQKENI. The CDR3 covers 14 residues. V lost 3 bases, J lost 4 bases, and 13 bases lay in between. CDR3 nucleotide sequence: TGTGCCAGCTCACCTAACAGAGACATTTACGAGCAGTACTTC. Translation: CASSPNRDIYEQYF.

The CDR3 DNA reads TGCGCCAGCAGCCAAGACAGGACAGGGGGAGGACTAGCGGGGTCCTACGAGCAGTACTTC. It is translated as CASSQDRTGGGLAGSYEQYF. V and J are TRBV4-1 and TRBJ2-7; 12 bases line up with TRBD2. Germline lookup yields CDR1 MGHRA and CDR2 YSYEKL. This CDR3 has 20 residues. Trimming took 0 bases from V and 1 from J; bases not matched to a gene: 13.

The chain links TRBV5-1 to TRBJ2-5; D ambiguous. The CDR3 is 14 amino acids. With 6 bases removed from V and 5 bases from J, the gap between germline ends came to 17 bases. The V gene's germline CDR1 is SGHRS and CDR2 YFSETQ. CDR3 residues: CASTTGLVVETQYF. CDR3 DNA sequence: TGCGCCAGCACCACTGGTTTGGTGGTGGAGACCCAGTACTTC.

This chain joins TRBV7-2 and TRBJ2-3; TRBD2 matches 10 bases. There are 17 residues in the CDR3. The V gene's germline CDR1 is SGHTA and CDR2 FQGNSA. V lost 5 bases to trimming and J lost 6 bases; unmatched junction nucleotides: 14. CDR3 bases: TGTGCCAGCAGCAAGGGGTTGGACCTAGCGGGGGCGGATACGCAGTATTTT. It encodes CASSKGLDLAGADTQYF.

V usage is TRBV5-1 and J usage is TRBJ2-1, with 10 positions matching TRBD2. This CDR3 contains 16 residues. The germline V gene encodes CDR1 SGHRS and CDR2 YFSETQ. Germline trimming cut 0 bases from V and 7 bases from J; bases unmatched to any gene: 7. The CDR3 sequence: CASSLGVSGGTNEQFF. Written as DNA, the CDR3 is TGCGCCAGCAGCTTGGGAGTTAGCGGGGGGACGAATGAGCAGTTCTTC.

The chain has TRBV13 and TRBJ2-6; 11 nucleotides match TRBD1. The length of the CDR3 is 18 residues. The germline gives CDR1 PRHDT, CDR2 FYEKMQ (reference sequence). V lost 2 bases to trimming and J lost 1 base; unmatched junction nucleotides: 4. The CDR3 bases are TGTGCCAGCAGCTTACTGGGACAGGGGGGTTCTGGGGCCAACGTCCTGACTTTC. Translated: CASSLLGQGGSGANVLTF.